This TCR beta chain emerged from a study of blood T cell repertoires in COVID-19. Study as a whole: Samples of COVID-19 (acute and convalescent) were obtained from the United States, Italy and Spain. T cells, B-cell-depleted T cells, or PBMCs provided the cDNA or gDNA that served as material.

Germline CDR1 ENHRY, CDR2 SYGVKD. J was trimmed by 8 bases and V by 2 bases; bases with no gene match: 0. The CDR3 length is 13 residues. Per the original methods: Cell counts per sample came from amplifying reference gene primers. Sequenced by immunoSEQ multiplex PCR; TCRdb stores in-frame clones only, minus some. V and J calls and clone size follow that table, whereas D and trimming were derived from the DNA. The sample carries approximately 180,000 clones, more than 75% recorded once. The chain is built from TRBV10-3 and TRBJ1-6; TRBD1 agrees at 7 bases. Specimen: peripheral blood. This clonotype was sampled from a man in his forties with active or convalescent COVID-19. The CDR3 DNA follows: TGTGCCATCAGTGAGGACAGGGATTCACCCCTCCACTTT. It encodes CAISEDRDSPLHF.